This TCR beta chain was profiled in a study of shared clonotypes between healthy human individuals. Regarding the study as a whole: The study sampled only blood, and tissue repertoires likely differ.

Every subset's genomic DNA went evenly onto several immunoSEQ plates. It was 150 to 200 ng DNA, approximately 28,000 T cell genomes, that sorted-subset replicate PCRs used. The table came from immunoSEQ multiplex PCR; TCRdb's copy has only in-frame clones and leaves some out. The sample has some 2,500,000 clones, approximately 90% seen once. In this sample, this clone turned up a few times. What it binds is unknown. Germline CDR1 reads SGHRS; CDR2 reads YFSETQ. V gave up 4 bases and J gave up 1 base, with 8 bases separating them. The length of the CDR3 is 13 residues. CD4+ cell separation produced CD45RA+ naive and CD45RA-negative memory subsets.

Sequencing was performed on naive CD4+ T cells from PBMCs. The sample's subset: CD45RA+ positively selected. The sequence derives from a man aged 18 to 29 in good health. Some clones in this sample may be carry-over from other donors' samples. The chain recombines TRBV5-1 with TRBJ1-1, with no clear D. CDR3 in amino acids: CASSPDPNTEAFF. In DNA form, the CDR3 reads TGCGCCAGCAGCCCCGATCCGAACACTGAAGCTTTCTTT.